Given below is one TCR beta chain in context. Its antigen is still unknown. CD45RO-negative, CCR7-positively selected cells formed the naive CD8 fraction, excluding terminally differentiated effector memory CD45RA+ cells. The entry originates in a study of shared clonotypes between healthy human individuals. Across the study: Samples came from two female and a few male donors aged 18 to 49. CD4 naive and CD4 memory each took three plates per donor, while CD8 naive took two and CD8 memory one.

Genomic DNA per cell subset filled all wells of several immunoSEQ plates. Only in-frame clones appear in the TCRdb table, and some are missing; sequencing was by immunoSEQ multiplex PCR. This sample has about 700,000 clones; 92% occur once, and the top ten carry 24%. There are 13 residues in the CDR3. V lost 7 bases and J lost 4; bases outside the gene matches: 4. The germline gives CDR1 SGHVT, CDR2 SQSDAQ. Study-level findings and limits: Four donors had approximately 4.6% of their naive CD4 clonotypes in common.

The chain combines TRBV7-4 with TRBJ2-1, with 7 positions matching TRBD1. The clonotype originates from a man aged 25-45 years in good health. Source material: naive CD8+ T cells sorted from blood. The CDR3 sequence: CASTEGQYNEQFF. CDR3 DNA: TGTGCCAGCACCGAGGGACAGTACAATGAGCAGTTCTTC.